This T cell receptor beta chain was recovered during a study of T cells after yellow fever vaccination. Study-level results: A secondary response was less intense yet reached its peak sooner, at day 5 versus 15. Abundant clonotypes from the bulk population could get into FACS-sorted repertoires as contaminants. Reappearance after the booster was seen for most primary-vaccination clones, at 95% to 98% CD4 and 88% CD8.

The germline V and J ends were trimmed by 0 bases and 7 bases, with 10 bases remaining between them. Germline V gene sequence: CDR1 LNHNV, CDR2 YYDKDF (reference sequence). The CDR3 covers 14 residues. This clonotype was found many times. Its cognate antigen is unknown. TCRdb re-called the 5' RACE reads with MiXCR, one entry per CDR3 protein. The table shows some 350,000 distinct CDR3 sequences, with 3% to 4.5% occurring only once. This rearrangement joins TRBV15 to TRBJ2-1, with a weak D call TRBD2 (7 bases). Specimen: PBMCs, collected 5 days after the yellow fever booster vaccination. The receptor comes from a man aged 18-30 years who received the YFV17D yellow fever vaccine. CDR3 DNA sequence: TGTGCCACCAGCAGAGATCGGGGGGCTAATGAGCAGTTCTTC. This translates into CATSRDRGANEQFF.